Listed here are 29 T cell receptor beta chains from one sample, sequenced in a study of cytomegalovirus exposure and HLA in healthy donors. PCR used 60 Vbeta primers and 13 Jbeta primers. Sequencing used immunoSEQ multiplex PCR; TCRdb keeps in-frame clones, though not all of them. The sample contains 140,000 or so clones, 61% of which appear only once. The sample taken for sequencing was PBMCs. The source is a male donor in good health and CMV-seronegative.

The J gene is TRBJ2-7, the V gene TRBV5-4, with D maybe TRBD1 (6 bases). The CDR3 sequence is 15 residues long. Trimming removed 0 bases at V and 5 bases at J, with 15 bases between. Germline-derived CDR1 and CDR2 are SGHNT and YYREEE (reference sequence). The CDR3 DNA is TGTGCCAGCAGCTTGGATCTCACAGGGCGTAACGAGCAGTACTTC. It encodes CASSLDLTGRNEQYF. Complete variable domain (other parts from reference TRBV5-4 and TRBJ2-7): ETGVTQSPTHLIKTRGQQVTLRCSSQSGHNTVSWYQQALGQGPQFIFQYYREEENGRGNFPPRFSGLQFPNYSSELNVNALELDDSALYLCASSLDLTGRNEQYFGPGTRLTVT.

This clone was observed a few times. The same CDR3 is also encoded by other DNA sequences in this sample. J is TRBJ2-7 and V is TRBV7-9, with 7 bases aligning to TRBD1. With V trimmed by 8 bases and J by 1 base, 5 bases remained unmatched. This CDR3 contains 13 residues. The germline V gene has CDR1 SEHNR and CDR2 FQNEAQ (reference sequence). CDR3 DNA sequence: TGTGCCAGCGAGGGGACAGAATCCTACGAGCAGTACTTC. Amino acid sequence: CASEGTESYEQYF.

This chain connects TRBV7-8 to TRBJ1-2; 8 bases fit TRBD1. Germline assignment: CDR1 SGHVS and CDR2 FQNEAQ. The CDR3 sequence is 15 residues long. The V and J ends lost 5 bases and 8 bases, in that order; junction bases with no gene match: 13. The CDR3: CASSHTGGEGWGYTF. CDR3 in DNA: TGTGCCAGCAGCCATACAGGGGGGGAAGGCTGGGGCTACACCTTC.

The rearrangement links TRBV7-2 to TRBJ2-7; D is perhaps TRBD1 (5 bases). The V gene's germline CDR1 is SGHTA and CDR2 FQGNSA. The CDR3 covers 14 residues. Trimming shortened V by 1 base and J by 2 bases, and 9 bases separated the two germline ends. CDR3 DNA sequence: TGTGCCAGCAGCTTAGACAGGTCCCCCTACGAGCAGTACTTC. This codes for CASSLDRSPYEQYF. Full variable domain (outside the CDR3, taken from reference TRBV7-2 and TRBJ2-7): GAGVSQSPSNKVTEKGKDVELRCDPISGHTALYWYRQSLGQGLEFLIYFQGNSAPDKSGLPSDRFSAERTGGSVSTLTIQRTQQEDSAVYLCASSLDRSPYEQYFGPGTRLTVT.

This chain's CDR3 is CASSLYGTGGTEAFF. DNA of the CDR3: TGTGCCAGCAGTTTGTACGGGACAGGGGGTACTGAAGCTTTCTTT. The V gene is TRBV27, the J gene TRBJ1-1; 11 nucleotides line up with TRBD1. Germline lookup yields CDR1 MNHEY and CDR2 SMNVEV (reference sequence). The CDR3 length is 15 residues. V lost 3 bases to trimming and J lost 5 bases; unmatched junction nucleotides: 5.

This chain joins TRBV18 and TRBJ1-3; 7 nucleotides align to TRBD1. CDR3 length: 16 amino acids. The trim removed 2 bases at V and 0 bases at J, leaving 4 bases unmatched. Germline loops: CDR1 KGHSH, CDR2 LQKENI. The CDR3 spells CASSPAGQYSGNTIYF. CDR3 coding DNA: TGTGCCAGCTCACCAGCGGGACAGTACTCTGGAAACACCATATATTTT.

The rearrangement joins TRBV11-3 to TRBJ2-7; D perhaps matches TRBD1 (5 bases). Germline values: CDR1 SGHNT, CDR2 YENEEA. The CDR3 runs 18 residues. Trimming shortened V by 6 bases and J by 2 bases, and 26 bases separated the two germline ends. The DNA for the CDR3 is TGTGCCAGCAGTATCCAGGGCAGGGCCAGTAAAAAAACCTACGAGCAGTACTTC. It yields the protein CASSIQGRASKKTYEQYF.

This clone was picked up a small number of times. Other DNA sequences from this sample encode an identical CDR3 as well. This chain joins TRBV7-2 and TRBJ2-7, with D maybe TRBD2 (5 bases). The CDR3 loop spans 13 amino acids. Germline V CDR1 and CDR2: SGHTA, FQGNSA. V shed 0 bases and J shed 3 bases, with 6 bases lying between them. The CDR3, as DNA: TGTGCCAGCAGCTTAGCGGGGAGCTACGAGCAGTACTTC. It codes for CASSLAGSYEQYF.

The V gene is TRBV9, the J gene TRBJ2-1; 7 nucleotides align to TRBD2. With 7 bases clipped from V and 8 bases from J, the junction kept 6 bases outside the gene matches. The CDR3 totals 12 residues. Germline loops: CDR1 SGDLS, CDR2 YYNGEE. The CDR3 DNA reads as TGTGCCAGCGGGGGGGTAGTCGATGAGCAGTTCTTC. Translation: CASGGVVDEQFF.

The V call is TRBV7-8, the J call TRBJ2-1, with 7 positions matching TRBD2. This CDR3 has 15 residues. In germline, CDR1 is SGHVS, CDR2 FQNEAQ. V gave up 2 bases and J gave up 6 bases; unmatched junction bases: 7. CDR3 sequence: CASSLWTSVGNEQFF. The CDR3, as DNA: TGTGCCAGCAGCTTATGGACTAGTGTAGGCAATGAGCAGTTCTTC.

This clone was recorded a few times. This rearrangement joins TRBV16 to TRBJ1-3; 7 nucleotides agree with TRBD1. The germline V gene encodes CDR1 KGHSY and CDR2 FQNENV. J lost 2 bases, V lost 2 bases, and 3 bases had no gene match. The CDR3 length is 15 residues. CDR3 nucleotides: TGTGCCAGCAGCCAACAACAGGGGACTGGAAACACCATATATTTT. This codes for CASSQQQGTGNTIYF.

CDR3 region: CASSLLWRYCRSRGNQPQHF. The CDR3 bases are TGTGCCAGCAGCTTGTTGTGGCGCTACTGTAGGTCCAGGGGCAATCAGCCCCAGCATTTT. The chain carries TRBV5-4 and TRBJ1-5; D is perhaps TRBD1 (5 bases). CDR1 is SGHNT, CDR2 YYREEE, per germline (reference sequence). Trimming stripped 1 base from V and 2 bases from J, with 25 bases between. The CDR3 extends over 20 amino acids.

The rearrangement links TRBV29-1 to TRBJ2-5; 8 bases match TRBD2. This CDR3 region has 13 residues. Trimming removed 3 bases from V and 4 bases from J; junction bases left unmatched: 4. In germline, CDR1 is SQVTM, CDR2 ANQGSEA. The CDR3 sequence: CSVEAGGTETQYF. CDR3 bases: TGCAGCGTTGAGGCGGGGGGTACAGAGACCCAGTACTTC.

The genes are TRBV9 and TRBJ1-6; D not certain. The CDR3 runs 15 residues. Germline V CDR1 and CDR2: SGDLS, YYNGEE. V lost 6 bases, J lost 5 bases, and 15 bases lay in between. CDR3 in DNA: TGTGCCAGCAAGCCAGGTGGCTTAGATAATTCACCCCTCCACTTT. The encoded protein is CASKPGGLDNSPLHF. Supplemented by reference TRBV9 and TRBJ1-6, the full variable domain reads DSGVTQTPKHLITATGQRVTLRCSPRSGDLSVYWYQQSLDQGLQFLIQYYNGEERAKGNILERFSAQQFPDLHSELNLSSLELGDSALYFCASKPGGLDNSPLHFGNGTRLTVT.

This clone has just one count. This rearrangement joins TRBV10-3 to TRBJ1-2, with unresolved D. Germline assignment: CDR1 ENHRY and CDR2 SYGVKD. The V end was cut by 2 bases, the J end by 4 bases, with 11 bases between. This CDR3 has 14 amino acids. The CDR3 bases are TGTGCCATCAGTGAGGTACTGACTCTCTATGGCTACACCTTC. This translates into CAISEVLTLYGYTF.

V is TRBV11-2 and J is TRBJ2-7, with 7 bases that match TRBD1. Germline V lookup: CDR1 SGHAT, CDR2 FQNNGV. J gave up 2 bases and V 5 bases, and 0 bases lay outside the gene matches. This CDR3 has 12 residues. The CDR3 sequence is CASSQGAYEQYF. The CDR3 nucleotides read TGTGCCAGCAGCCAGGGGGCCTACGAGCAGTACTTC.

As for this clone: A much larger clone lies one base from this, so it may be a read error. Other DNA sequences of this sample code for an identical CDR3. V and J are TRBV4-1 and TRBJ2-2; no firm D call. The CDR3 loop spans 13 amino acids. Looked up from germline, CDR1 is MGHRA and CDR2 is YSYEKL. V was pared by 4 bases and J by 1 base, with 4 bases between. DNA of the CDR3: TGCGCCAGCAGCCCTTTGAACACCGGGGAGCTGTTTTTT. Protein sequence: CASSPLNTGELFF.

This clone has a single count. V gene TRBV2 combines with J gene TRBJ1-4; D is ambiguous. The V gene's germline CDR1 is SNHLY and CDR2 FYNNEI. V was trimmed by 9 bases and J by 0 bases, leaving 8 bases between them. The CDR3 has 13 residues. The CDR3 sequence: CASYRATNEKLFF. The CDR3 region has the DNA TGTGCCAGTTATCGAGCAACTAATGAAAAACTGTTTTTT.

The chain has TRBV4-1 and TRBJ1-3; 7 positions agree with TRBD1. The length of the CDR3 is 16 residues. The germline V gene encodes CDR1 MGHRA and CDR2 YSYEKL. J was trimmed by 2 bases and V by 4 bases; bases with no gene match: 8. The CDR3 region is CASSPTDREAGNTIYF. The DNA of the CDR3 is TGCGCCAGCAGCCCGACTGACAGGGAGGCTGGAAACACCATATATTTT.

This clone has just a few counts. The chain has TRBV18 and TRBJ2-1; 8 bases align to TRBD2. Germline V lookup: CDR1 KGHSH, CDR2 LQKENI. Trimming cost V 0 bases and J 0 bases; bases outside gene matches: 4. The CDR3 is made up of 17 amino acids. CDR3 DNA sequence: TGTGCCAGCTCACCACCGGCGGGGGGTCTCTCCTACAATGAGCAGTTCTTC. This codes for CASSPPAGGLSYNEQFF.

The chain carries TRBV28 and TRBJ1-5; D gene unclear. Between the trimmed V and J ends, which lost 3 bases and 0 bases, there was a span of 6 bases. The CDR3 loop spans 14 amino acids. The germline CDR1 and CDR2 sequences are MDHEN and SYDVKM. The CDR3 sequence is CASSFLNSNQPQHF. The CDR3 DNA follows: TGTGCCAGCAGTTTCTTAAATAGCAATCAGCCCCAGCATTTT.

This clone was counted a single time. The chain is built from TRBV27 and TRBJ2-1; 9 bases are shared with TRBD2. Germline V gene data show CDR1 as MNHEY and CDR2 as SMNVEV (reference sequence). V gave up 4 bases and J gave up 9 bases; unmatched junction bases: 13. This CDR3 has 16 residues. CDR3 in amino acids: CASSSPASGIECEQFF. CDR3 nucleotides: TGTGCCAGCAGTTCCCCCGCTAGCGGGATAGAGTGTGAGCAGTTCTTC.

The chain carries TRBV5-6 and TRBJ1-6; the D gene is possibly TRBD1 (6 bases). V was pared by 4 bases and J by 9 bases, with 20 bases between. The CDR3 is 16 amino acids. In germline, CDR1 is SGHDT, CDR2 YYEEEE. The CDR3 is CASSKSWTVSGSPLHF. CDR3 in DNA: TGTGCCAGCAGCAAGAGTTGGACAGTTTCGGGTTCACCCCTCCACTTT.

The genes are TRBV7-9 and TRBJ1-6, with D perhaps matching TRBD1 (5 bases). Germline-derived CDR1 and CDR2 are SEHNR and FQNEAQ (reference sequence). Between the trimmed V and J ends, which lost 1 base and 12 bases, there was a span of 16 bases. This CDR3 spans 15 amino acids. CDR3 DNA sequence: TGTGCCAGCAGCTTAGGGTACAGGCCCAGAGGACCCCTCCACTTT. Translated: CASSLGYRPRGPLHF.

The chain couples TRBV30 to TRBJ2-3, with TRBD1 matching over 8 bases. Germline-derived CDR1 and CDR2 are GTSNPN and SVGIG (reference sequence). V lost 2 bases and J lost 4; bases outside the gene matches: 8. The CDR3 runs 15 residues. The CDR3 loop is CAWSITGGLSDTQYF. CDR3 in DNA: TGTGCCTGGAGTATTACAGGGGGTTTGTCAGATACGCAGTATTTT. The complete variable domain, with remaining parts taken from reference TRBV30 and TRBJ2-3, reads SQTIHQWPATLVQPVGSPLSLECTVEGTSNPNLYWYRQAAGRGLQLLFYSVGIGQISSEVPQNLSASRPQDRQFILSSKKLLLSDSGFYLCAWSITGGLSDTQYFGPGTRLTVL.

This clone was detected only once. The chain couples TRBV27 to TRBJ2-2; D perhaps matches TRBD1 (6 bases). The CDR3 covers 18 residues. Trimming removed 3 bases from V and 6 bases from J, with 23 bases in between. CDR1 is MNHEY, CDR2 SMNVEV, per germline (reference sequence). The CDR3 protein is CASSFYSVGAGASGELFF. As DNA, the CDR3 is TGTGCCAGCAGTTTTTACTCAGTGGGTGCAGGGGCGTCCGGGGAGCTGTTTTTT.

This chain links TRBV6-1 with TRBJ1-1; D call uncertain. This CDR3 spans 13 amino acids. V was shortened by 7 bases and J by 0 bases, with 9 bases between the two germline ends. The germline V gene has CDR1 MNHNS and CDR2 SASEGT. The CDR3 protein is CASTAEMNTEAFF. In nucleotides, the CDR3 is TGTGCCAGCACCGCTGAGATGAACACTGAAGCTTTCTTT.

CDR3 in DNA: TGTGCCAGTAGTATCCGGGACAGCTTCAATCAGCCCCAGCATTTT. It is translated as CASSIRDSFNQPQHF. This chain uses TRBV19 with TRBJ1-5, with 7 nucleotides matching TRBD1. The CDR3 is 15 amino acids. The germline V gene encodes CDR1 LNHDA and CDR2 SQIVND (reference sequence). V shed 3 bases and J 3 bases; nucleotides not matched to a gene: 5. The entire variable domain, with the rest obtained from reference TRBV19 and TRBJ1-5, is as follows: DGGITQSPKYLFRKEGQNVTLSCEQNLNHDAMYWYRQDPGQGLRLIYYSQIVNDFQKGDIAEGYSVSREKKESFPLTVTSAQKNPTAFYLCASSIRDSFNQPQHFGDGTRLSIL.

This chain links TRBV6-5 with TRBJ1-2, with D maybe TRBD1 (6 bases). The ends were cut back, 1 base at V and 0 bases at J, with 9 bases in the middle. Germline V gene data show CDR1 as MNHEY and CDR2 as SVGAGI. This CDR3 region has 15 residues. The CDR3: CASSYYRASNYGYTF. The CDR3 DNA follows: TGTGCCAGCAGTTACTACAGGGCCTCTAACTATGGCTACACCTTC.